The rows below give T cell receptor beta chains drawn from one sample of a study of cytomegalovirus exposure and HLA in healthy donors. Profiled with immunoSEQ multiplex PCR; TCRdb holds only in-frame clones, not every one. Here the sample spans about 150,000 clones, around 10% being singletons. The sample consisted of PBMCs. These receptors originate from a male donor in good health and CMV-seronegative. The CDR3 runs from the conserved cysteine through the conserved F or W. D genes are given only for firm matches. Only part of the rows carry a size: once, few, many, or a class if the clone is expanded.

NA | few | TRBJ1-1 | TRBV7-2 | CASSPPNWNTEAFF | TGTGCCAGCAGCCCCCCCAACTGGAACACTGAAGCTTTCTTT
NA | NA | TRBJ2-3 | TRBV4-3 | CASSQDSARGLTDTQYF | TGCGCCAGCAGCCAAGATTCTGCGCGGGGGCTCACAGATACGCAGTATTTT
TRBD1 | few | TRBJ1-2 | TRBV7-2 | CASTPGTEIYGYTF | TGTGCCAGCACCCCCGGGACAGAGATCTATGGCTACACCTTC
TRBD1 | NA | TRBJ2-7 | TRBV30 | CAWSAGQGDEQYF | TGTGCCTGGAGTGCTGGACAGGGGGACGAGCAGTACTTC
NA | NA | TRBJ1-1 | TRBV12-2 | CASRLGDRGPGEAFF | TGTGCAAGTCGCTTAGGCGACAGGGGCCCGGGTGAAGCTTTCTTT
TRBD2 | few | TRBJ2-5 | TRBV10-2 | CASGGGGAGETQYF | TGCGCCAGCGGAGGCGGGGGGGCGGGGGAGACCCAGTACTTC
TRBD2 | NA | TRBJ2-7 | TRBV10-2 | CASNRELAGVEQYF | TGCGCCAGCAACCGAGAACTAGCGGGAGTCGAGCAGTACTTC
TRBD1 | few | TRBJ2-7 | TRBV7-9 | CASSPPTGGYEQYF | TGTGCCAGCAGCCCCCCGACAGGGGGCTACGAGCAGTACTTC
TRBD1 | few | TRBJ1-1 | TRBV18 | CASSPGYGTGGGAEAFF | TGTGCCAGCTCACCAGGTTACGGGACAGGGGGGGGTGCTGAAGCTTTCTTT
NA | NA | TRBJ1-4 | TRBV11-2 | CASSLGLATNEKLFF | TGTGCCAGCAGCTTAGGGCTTGCAACTAATGAAAAACTGTTTTTT
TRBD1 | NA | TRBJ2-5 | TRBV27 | CASSLLTGGGETQYF | TGTGCCAGCAGTTTACTCACAGGGGGAGGTGAGACCCAGTACTTC
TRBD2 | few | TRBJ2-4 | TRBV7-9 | CASSLDDGGAKNIQYF | TGTGCCAGCAGCTTAGACGACGGGGGGGCCAAAAACATTCAGTACTTC
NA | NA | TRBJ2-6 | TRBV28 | CASRGGATGANVLTF | TGTGCCAGCAGGGGGGGGGCGACTGGGGCCAACGTCCTGACTTTC
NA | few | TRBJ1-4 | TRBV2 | CASTGSSTNEKLFF | TGTGCCAGCACGGGGTCCTCAACTAATGAAAAACTGTTTTTT
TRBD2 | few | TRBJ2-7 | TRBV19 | CASSIAGGLLLREQYF | TGTGCCAGTAGTATAGCGGGGGGGCTTCTTCTGAGGGAGCAGTACTTC
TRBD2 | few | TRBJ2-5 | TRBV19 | CASTSGLAGAETQYF | TGTGCCAGTACCTCTGGACTAGCGGGAGCGGAGACCCAGTACTTC
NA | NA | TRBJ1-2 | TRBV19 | CASSKFGGTIGGYTF | TGTGCCAGTAGTAAATTCGGGGGGACTATCGGGGGCTACACCTTC
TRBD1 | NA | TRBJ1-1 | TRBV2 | CASTSHRGVATEAFF | TGTGCCAGCACCTCCCACAGGGGGGTCGCCACTGAAGCTTTCTTT
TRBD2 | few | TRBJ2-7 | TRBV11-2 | CASSPVIAGGSAYEQYF | TGTGCCAGCAGCCCAGTCATAGCGGGAGGTTCCGCCTACGAGCAGTACTTC
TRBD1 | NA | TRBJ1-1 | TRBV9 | CASSVSGGNTEAFF | TGTGCCAGCAGCGTGTCAGGGGGGAACACTGAAGCTTTCTTT
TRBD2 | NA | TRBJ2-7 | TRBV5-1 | CASSFTSGDTYEQYF | TGCGCCAGCAGCTTTACTAGCGGGGATACCTACGAGCAGTACTTC
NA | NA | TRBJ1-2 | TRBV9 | CASSVGTPPAGYTF | TGTGCCAGCAGCGTAGGGACTCCACCCGCTGGCTACACCTTC
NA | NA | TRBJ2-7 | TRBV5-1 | CASTDTAYEQYF | TGCGCCAGCACAGATACAGCCTACGAGCAGTACTTC
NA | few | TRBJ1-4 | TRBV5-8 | CASSPHQQSYNEKLFF | TGTGCCAGCAGCCCCCATCAACAGTCCTATAATGAAAAACTGTTTTTT
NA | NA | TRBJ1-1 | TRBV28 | CASSQANTEAFF | TGTGCCAGCAGCCAAGCGAACACTGAAGCTTTCTTT
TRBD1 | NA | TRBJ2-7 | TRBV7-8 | CASSLRDRVGEQYF | TGTGCCAGCAGCTTAAGGGACAGGGTCGGCGAGCAGTACTTC
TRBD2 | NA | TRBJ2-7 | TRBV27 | CASSLTSGGFYEQYF | TGTGCCAGCAGTTTGACTAGCGGGGGGTTTTACGAGCAGTACTTC
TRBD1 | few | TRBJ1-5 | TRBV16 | CASSHGTGTDVAGNQPQHF | TGTGCCAGCAGTCACGGAACTGGGACAGACGTGGCGGGCAATCAGCCCCAGCATTTT
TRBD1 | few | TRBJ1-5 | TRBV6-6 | CASSQGTEFNQPQHF | TGTGCCAGCAGCCAAGGGACAGAATTTAATCAGCCCCAGCATTTT
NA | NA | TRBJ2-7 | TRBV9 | CASSAGGDRTYEQYF | TGTGCCAGCAGCGCCGGCGGGGACCGAACCTACGAGCAGTACTTC
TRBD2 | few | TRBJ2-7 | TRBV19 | CASSFAGGNYEQYF | TGTGCCAGTAGTTTCGCGGGAGGCAACTACGAGCAGTACTTC
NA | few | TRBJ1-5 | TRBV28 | CASHPGQLLGQPQHF | TGTGCCAGCCACCCTGGACAGCTCCTCGGTCAGCCCCAGCATTTT
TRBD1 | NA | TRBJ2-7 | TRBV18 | CATTGGNYEQYF | TGTGCCACAACAGGGGGAAACTACGAGCAGTACTTC
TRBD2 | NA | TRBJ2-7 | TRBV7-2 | CASSRGGITYEQYF | TGTGCCAGCAGCCGGGGGGGGATCACCTACGAGCAGTACTTC
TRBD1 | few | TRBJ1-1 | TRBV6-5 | CASSTDRVQGTEAFF | TGTGCCAGCAGTACTGACAGGGTACAAGGCACTGAAGCTTTCTTT
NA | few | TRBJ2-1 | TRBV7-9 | CASSNPPRDNEQFF | TGTGCCAGCAGTAACCCCCCCAGGGACAATGAGCAGTTCTTC
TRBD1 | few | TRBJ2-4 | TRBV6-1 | CASDRGENIQYF | TGTGCCAGTGACAGGGGCGAAAACATTCAGTACTTC
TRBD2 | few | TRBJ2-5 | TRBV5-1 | CASSLGDLGGNQETQYF | TGCGCCAGCAGCTTGGGGGATCTGGGGGGGAATCAAGAGACCCAGTACTTC